This TCR beta chain is from a study of cytomegalovirus exposure and HLA in healthy donors. On the study more broadly: Counted in an early data release were roughly 87 million unique TCRs from HLA-typed donors. Of the donors genotyped, several hundred in all, around 76% fell in the Caucasian-associated ancestry cluster.

Germline V gene sequence: CDR1 SGHTA, CDR2 FQGNSA. V lost 3 bases and J 2 bases, leaving 10 bases between the germline ends. This CDR3 spans 14 amino acids. The primer mix had 60 Vbeta and 13 Jbeta primers. Using immunoSEQ multiplex PCR, the repertoire was profiled, and TCRdb retains in-frame clones only, with some absent. The sample includes some 120,000 clones, 81% of them seen just once. Sequencing was done on a sample of PBMCs. This receptor was obtained from a man aged 40-55 years in good health and CMV-seronegative. V is TRBV7-2 and J is TRBJ2-5; D gene ambiguous. In nucleotides, the CDR3 is TGTGCCAGCAGCTTCGGAGCTATACAAGAGACCCAGTACTTC. This encodes CASSFGAIQETQYF.